Shown below are 31 T cell receptor beta chains from a single sample sequenced in a study of Graves' ophthalmopathy and Graves' hyperthyroidism. As the template, RNA transcripts were used to amplify TCR beta CDR3 regions. The workflow started with a first-round RT-PCR run with HTBI primers and then moved on to a second-round multiplex PCR. MiXCR, applied by TCRdb to the multiplex PCR reads, yields one record per CDR3 protein. The sample has over 650,000 distinct CDR3 sequences, under 50% seen once. The sample was peripheral blood. These receptors were collected from an adult man with Graves' ophthalmopathy.

In its sample, this clonotype was seen many times. V and J are TRBV12-3 or TRBV12-4 and TRBJ1-2; D ambiguous. V lost 3 bases and J 5 bases, leaving 13 bases between the germline ends. This CDR3 comprises 14 residues. This CDR3 reads CASSLGFGGYGYTF. The CDR3 DNA is TGTGCCAGCAGTTTGGGTTTTGGAGGATATGGCTACACCTTC.

This clonotype was counted many times. This chain uses TRBV25-1 with TRBJ1-6; D might be TRBD1 (5 bases). The V and J ends lost 2 bases and 9 bases respectively, with 14 bases between them. Germline V gene data show CDR1 as MGHDK and CDR2 as SYGVNS. The length of the CDR3 is 15 residues. The CDR3 DNA reads as TGTGCCAGCAGTGAAGGGGGGGGTCTACGTTCACCCCTCCACTTT. It encodes CASSEGGGLRSPLHF.

This chain joins TRBV19 and TRBJ2-7; the D call may be TRBD1 or TRBD2 (5 bases each). Near its end, the DNA agrees better with TRBJ2-1, so the J call may be wrong. Germline assignment: CDR1 LNHDA and CDR2 SQIVND (reference sequence). The length of the CDR3 is 13 residues. CDR3: CASSISGPAEQFF. The CDR3 DNA reads as TGTGCCAGTAGTATATCGGGACCAGCTGAGCAGTTCTTC.

The chain has TRBV4-1 and TRBJ2-7, with D possibly TRBD1 on 7 matching bases. Trimming shortened V by 1 base and J by 7 bases, and 17 bases separated the two germline ends. The germline CDR1 and CDR2 sequences are MGHRA and YSYEKL. The CDR3 length is 15 residues. CDR3 nucleotide sequence: TGCGCCAGCAGCCAAGCTTCCAGGGGGGTTTGGGAGCAGTACTTC. Translated: CASSQASRGVWEQYF.

In this sample, this clonotype turned up many times. The V call is TRBV10-2, the J call TRBJ2-7; TRBD1 is a possible D gene (7 bases). CDR1 and CDR2 (germline): WSHSY, SAAADI. This CDR3 spans 14 amino acids. Trimming shortened V by 3 bases and J by 5 bases, and 14 bases separated the two germline ends. As DNA, the CDR3 is TGCGCCAGCAGTGAACAGGGGACTTCCCACGAGCAGTACTTC. This encodes CASSEQGTSHEQYF.

The genes are TRBV4-1 and TRBJ2-3, with D unclear. Germline-derived CDR1 and CDR2 are MGHRA and YSYEKL. V was cut by 1 base and J by 6 bases, with 5 bases left in between. This CDR3 contains 12 residues. The DNA of the CDR3 is TGCGCCAGCAGCCAAGTGCGGGATACGCAGTATTTT. Its translation: CASSQVRDTQYF.

This clonotype appeared once. The chain employs TRBV20-1 and TRBJ1-1; perhaps TRBD1 as D (5 bases). V lost 0 bases and J lost 4, with 12 bases in between. CDR3 size: 14 residues. Looked up from germline, CDR1 is DFQATT and CDR2 is SNEGSKA (reference sequence). The DNA of the CDR3 is TGCAGTGCTAGAGAGGGCAGGGCGAGCACTGAAGCTTTCTTT. It specifies CSAREGRASTEAFF.

The V and J genes are TRBV2 and TRBJ1-2; the match to TRBD1 covers 12 bases. In germline, CDR1 is SNHLY, CDR2 FYNNEI. The CDR3 totals 13 residues. V lost 11 bases and J lost 6; bases outside the gene matches: 7. The CDR3 DNA reads as TGTGCCCGAGGGACAGGGGGCTCCCATGGCTACACCTTC. Translation: CARGTGGSHGYTF. Looking up the rest from reference TRBV2 and TRBJ1-2 gives the full variable domain: EPEVTQTPSHQVTQMGQEVILRCVPISNHLYFYWYRQILGQKVEFLVSFYNNEISEKSEIFDDQFSVERPDGSNFTLKIRSTKLEDSAMYFCARGTGGSHGYTFGSGTRLTVV.

This clonotype has only a few counts. The J gene is TRBJ1-1, the V gene TRBV3-1, with D possibly matching TRBD1 (6 bases). The germline CDR1 and CDR2 sequences are LGHDT and YNNKEL (reference sequence). Trimming left V 8 bases short and J 1 base short, with 11 bases between. There are 13 residues in the CDR3. The CDR3 DNA is TGTGCCAGCCGGGGGGCAGGGAACACTGAAGCTTTCTTT. Amino acid sequence: CASRGAGNTEAFF.

This clonotype has more than one count but fewer than ten. This chain joins TRBV11-2 and TRBJ1-2; D ambiguous. CDR1 is SGHAT, CDR2 FQNNGV, per germline. The V gene lost 2 bases and the J gene lost 5 bases, with 18 bases spanning the gap. The CDR3 contains 16 residues. Here the CDR3 reads CASSLTPAAGKYGYTF. The DNA for the CDR3 is TGTGCCAGCAGCTTAACTCCGGCGGCAGGAAAATATGGCTACACCTTC.

V usage is TRBV30 and J usage is TRBJ1-1; D might be TRBD1 (5 bases). The CDR3 contains 13 residues. Trimming took 2 bases from V and 1 from J, leaving 8 bases between them. Germline values: CDR1 GTSNPN, CDR2 SVGIG (reference sequence). CDR3 nucleotides: TGTGCCTGGAGTCCGGGGCGGAACACTGAAGCTTTCTTT. It codes for CAWSPGRNTEAFF.

This clonotype appeared many times. Germline and junction disagree at one end, which may indicate a read error. The chain uses TRBV4-1 and TRBJ2-7; D is undetermined. Per the germline V gene, CDR1 is MGHRA and CDR2 is YSYEKL. CDR3 length: 13 residues. CDR3 sequence reads: CASSSADSYEQYF. The CDR3 region has the DNA TGTGCCAGCAGCTCAGCTGATTCCTACGAGCAGTACTTC.

This chain links TRBV30 with TRBJ2-7; D call uncertain. This CDR3 is 15 amino acids long. Germline values: CDR1 GTSNPN, CDR2 SVGIG (reference sequence). V was cut by 1 base and J by 0 bases, with 13 bases left in between. The CDR3 nucleotides read TGTGCCTGGAGTGGGCAAGGGCAGCACTCCTACGAGCAGTACTTC. It codes for CAWSGQGQHSYEQYF. The full variable domain, rest sourced from reference TRBV30 and TRBJ2-7, is SQTIHQWPATLVQPVGSPLSLECTVEGTSNPNLYWYRQAAGRGLQLLFYSVGIGQISSEVPQNLSASRPQDRQFILSSKKLLLSDSGFYLCAWSGQGQHSYEQYFGPGTRLTVT.

Ten or more counts support this clonotype. The genes are TRBV10-3 and TRBJ2-7; TRBD2 is a possible D gene (5 bases). V was clipped by 3 bases and J by 2 bases, with 8 bases between them. Germline V gene sequence: CDR1 ENHRY, CDR2 SYGVKD. The CDR3 extends over 13 amino acids. CDR3 nucleotides: TGTGCCATCAGTGAAGGAGGTCCCTACGAGCAGTACTTC. It translates to CAISEGGPYEQYF.

On this clonotype itself: A much larger clone differs from this one at a single base, so this may be a read error. The chain recombines TRBV12-3 or TRBV12-4 with TRBJ1-4; 7 positions agree with TRBD1. The CDR3 extends over 14 amino acids. The DNA for the CDR3 is TGTGCCAGCAGTTTGACAGGGTTTAATGTAAAACTGTTTTTT. Amino acids: CASSLTGFNVKLFF.

This clonotype was picked up many times. V and J are TRBV10-3 and TRBJ1-2; no clear D. The germline V gene encodes CDR1 ENHRY and CDR2 SYGVKD. V lost 0 bases, J lost 4 bases, and 9 bases lay in between. CDR3 length equals 14 residues. DNA of the CDR3: TGTGCCATCAGTGAGTCGTCGGCCGGCTATGGCTACACCTTC. This sequence encodes CAISESSAGYGYTF.

Details on this clonotype: A read error may explain this, as a much larger clone is one base away. This chain uses TRBV12-3 or TRBV12-4 with TRBJ2-2; a possible D gene is TRBD1 (6 bases). The CDR3 has 14 residues. CDR3 coding DNA: TGTGCCAGCAGTCCGCCCAGGGACACCGGGGAGCCGTTTTTT. This encodes CASSPPRDTGEPFF.

CDR3 sequence reads: CSVNSDQGTEAFF. For the CDR3, the DNA is TGCAGCGTCAACTCAGATCAGGGCACTGAAGCTTTCTTT. The chain carries TRBV29-1 and TRBJ1-1; TRBD1 might be the D (5 bases). The CDR3 contains 13 residues. Germline V lookup: CDR1 SQVTM, CDR2 ANQGSEA. Trimming pared 6 bases from V and 4 bases from J, leaving 15 bases between.

This clonotype was picked up many times. The chain combines TRBV6-6 with TRBJ1-1, with D tentatively TRBD1 (6 bases). This CDR3 has 13 amino acids. Trimming removed 5 bases from V and 6 bases from J, with 13 bases in between. Germline CDR1 reads MNHNY; CDR2 reads SVGAGI (reference sequence). The CDR3 coding sequence is TGTGCCAGCAGTGACACAGGGAGGGCTGAAGCTTTCTTT. Protein product: CASSDTGRAEAFF.

This clonotype was observed a handful of times. V gene TRBV2 combines with J gene TRBJ2-7; 9 nucleotides align to TRBD1. Germline CDR1 and CDR2: SNHLY and FYNNEI. The junction had 10 bases not matched to a gene; V was cut back by 4 bases and J by 3 bases. The CDR3 loop spans 16 amino acids. The CDR3 nucleotides are TGTGCCAGCAGTGCGGGCCGAACAGGGGGCGTCTACGAGCAGTACTTC. Translated: CASSAGRTGGVYEQYF.

This clonotype was detected ten times or more. The V and J genes are TRBV7-2 and TRBJ2-5; D may be TRBD1 (6 bases). Per germline, CDR1 SGHTA and CDR2 FQGNSA. Deletions cut 5 bases from V and 5 bases from J, with 15 bases between. CDR3 size: 14 residues. CDR3 in amino acids: CASSHPQGSETQYF. The DNA for the CDR3 is TGTGCCAGCAGCCACCCACAGGGTTCGGAGACCCAGTACTTC.

This clonotype has just a few counts. This chain connects TRBV7-9 to TRBJ2-2, with TRBD1 identical over 10 bases. CDR3 size: 14 residues. The V gene end was trimmed by 5 bases and the J gene end by 6 bases; junction bases not matched to a gene: 3. Germline loops: CDR1 SEHNR, CDR2 FQNEAQ (reference sequence). The CDR3: CASSHGQGAGELFF. CDR3 nucleotide sequence: TGTGCCAGCAGCCACGGACAGGGGGCCGGGGAGCTGTTTTTT.

This clonotype was found a few times. The CDR3 spells CASSHRDRGRIGELFF. DNA for the CDR3: TGCGCCAGCAGCCATAGGGACAGGGGTCGGATCGGGGAGCTGTTTTTT. This chain uses TRBV5-1 with TRBJ2-2, with TRBD1 identical over 10 bases. The CDR3 is 16 amino acids. Germline CDR1 SGHRS, CDR2 YFSETQ. The V gene end was trimmed by 4 bases and the J gene end by 7 bases; junction bases not matched to a gene: 10.

The chain recombines TRBV25-1 with TRBJ2-7, with 8 bases matching TRBD2. V shed 4 bases, J shed 0 bases, and the junction held 8 bases outside the gene matches. This CDR3 has 16 residues. Germline V CDR1 and CDR2: MGHDK, SYGVNS. The CDR3 nucleotides are TGTGCCAGCAGTGCGGGGGGGACTTCTAACTCCTACGAGCAGTACTTC. Its protein product is CASSAGGTSNSYEQYF.

This clonotype was picked up many times. V usage is TRBV2 and J usage is TRBJ2-7, with D hard to call. CDR3 length equals 14 residues. V was shortened by 2 bases and J by 0 bases, with 8 bases between the two germline ends. Germline V gene sequence: CDR1 SNHLY, CDR2 FYNNEI. CDR3 DNA: TGTGCCAGCAGTGAACAGGACCTCTCCTACGAGCAGTACTTC. It is translated as CASSEQDLSYEQYF. Looking up the rest from reference TRBV2 and TRBJ2-7 gives the full variable domain: EPEVTQTPSHQVTQMGQEVILRCVPISNHLYFYWYRQILGQKVEFLVSFYNNEISEKSEIFDDQFSVERPDGSNFTLKIRSTKLEDSAMYFCASSEQDLSYEQYFGPGTRLTVT.

The rearrangement links TRBV25-1 to TRBJ1-2, with 11 bases identical to TRBD1. Germline assignment: CDR1 MGHDK and CDR2 SYGVNS. The V segment lost 8 bases and the J segment 4 bases; nucleotides outside the gene matches: 12. The CDR3 loop spans 16 amino acids. CDR3 bases: TGTGCCAGCGAGCATCCCGGGACAGGGGGAATCTATGGCTACACCTTC. Translation gives CASEHPGTGGIYGYTF.

About this clonotype itself: A much larger clone differs by one base, so this may be a read error. This sequence joins TRBV7-9 and TRBJ2-5, with D perhaps matching TRBD2 (5 bases). This CDR3 spans 15 amino acids. Germline V CDR1 and CDR2: SEHNR, FQNEAQ (reference sequence). This CDR3 is CASGQGPADQETQYF. The CDR3 region has the DNA TGCGCCAGCGGCCAAGGACCAGCGGACCAAGAGACCCAGTACTTC.

The chain has TRBV7-2 and TRBJ2-7, with TRBD1 as a possible D gene (6 bases). From germline, CDR1 is SGHTA and CDR2 FQGNSA. The CDR3 sequence is 15 residues long. V was pared by 2 bases and J by 2 bases, with 13 bases between. The CDR3 sequence: CASSLIQGRAYEQYF. Here the CDR3 DNA reads TGTGCCAGCAGCTTAATCCAGGGGAGAGCCTACGAGCAGTACTTC.

On this clonotype: A read error is likely, as this CDR3 ends without the conserved phenylalanine or tryptophan. The rearrangement uses TRBV7-8 and TRBJ2-2; 9 bases match TRBD1. The V gene's germline CDR1 is SGHVS and CDR2 FQNEAQ. V shed 7 bases, J shed 7 bases, and the junction held 7 bases outside the gene matches. CDR3 length equals 14 residues. The CDR3 sequence: CASTTGGLVGELFS. The CDR3 DNA reads TGTGCCAGCACCACAGGGGGCTTGGTCGGGGAGCTGTTTTCT.

Worth noting for this clonotype: The junction differs from germline at one of its ends, possibly a read error. The chain uses TRBV4-1 and TRBJ2-7; TRBD1 matches 8 bases. In germline, CDR1 is MGHRA, CDR2 YSYEKL. The CDR3 runs to 13 residues. In DNA form, the CDR3 reads TGTGCCAGCAGCCCACAGGGGGGCGACGAGCAGTACTTC. It translates to CASSPQGGDEQYF.

This clonotype has a count of ten or more. V usage is TRBV7-2 and J usage is TRBJ1-2; D remains unclear. Trimming removed 1 base at V and 1 base at J, with 7 bases between. CDR3 length: 14 residues. Per the germline V gene, CDR1 is SGHTA and CDR2 is FQGNSA. The CDR3 nucleotides are TGTGCCAGCAGCTTAGTCTCATTTAACTATGGCTACACCTTC. Its protein product is CASSLVSFNYGYTF.